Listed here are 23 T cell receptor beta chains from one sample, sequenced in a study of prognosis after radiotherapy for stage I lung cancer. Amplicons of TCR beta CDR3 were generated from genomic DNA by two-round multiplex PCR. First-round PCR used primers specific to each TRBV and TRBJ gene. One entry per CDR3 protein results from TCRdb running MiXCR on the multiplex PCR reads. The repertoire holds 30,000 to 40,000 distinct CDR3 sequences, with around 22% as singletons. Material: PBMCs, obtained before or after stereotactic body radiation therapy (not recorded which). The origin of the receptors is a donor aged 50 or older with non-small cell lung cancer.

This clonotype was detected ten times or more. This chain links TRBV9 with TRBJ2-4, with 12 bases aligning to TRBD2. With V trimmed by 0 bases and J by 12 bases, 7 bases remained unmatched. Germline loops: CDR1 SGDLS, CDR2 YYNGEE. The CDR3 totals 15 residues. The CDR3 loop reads CASSVDAGLAGDQYF. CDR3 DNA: TGTGCCAGCAGCGTAGACGCGGGACTAGCGGGCGATCAGTACTTC.

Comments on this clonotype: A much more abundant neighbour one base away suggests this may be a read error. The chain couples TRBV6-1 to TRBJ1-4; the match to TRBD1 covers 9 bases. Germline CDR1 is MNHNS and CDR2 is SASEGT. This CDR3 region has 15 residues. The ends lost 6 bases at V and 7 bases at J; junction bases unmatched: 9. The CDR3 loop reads CASRPEPGQGEKLFF. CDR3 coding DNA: TGTGCCAGCAGACCCGAACCGGGACAGGGTGAAAAACTGTTTTTT.

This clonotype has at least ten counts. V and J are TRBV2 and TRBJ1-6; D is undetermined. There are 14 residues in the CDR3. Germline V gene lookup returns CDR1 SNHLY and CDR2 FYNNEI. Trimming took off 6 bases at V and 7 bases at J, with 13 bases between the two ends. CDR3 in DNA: TGTGCCAGCAGCGACTCCTTGACGAATTCACCCCTCCACTTT. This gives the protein CASSDSLTNSPLHF.

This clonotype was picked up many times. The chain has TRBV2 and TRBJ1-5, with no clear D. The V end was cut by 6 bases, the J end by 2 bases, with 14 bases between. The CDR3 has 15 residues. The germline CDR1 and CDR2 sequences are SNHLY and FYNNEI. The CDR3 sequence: CASRDGYSGNQPQHF. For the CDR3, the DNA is TGTGCCAGCAGGGACGGCTATAGCGGCAATCAGCCCCAGCATTTT. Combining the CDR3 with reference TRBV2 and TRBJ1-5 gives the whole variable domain EPEVTQTPSHQVTQMGQEVILRCVPISNHLYFYWYRQILGQKVEFLVSFYNNEISEKSEIFDDQFSVERPDGSNFTLKIRSTKLEDSAMYFCASRDGYSGNQPQHFGDGTRLSIL.

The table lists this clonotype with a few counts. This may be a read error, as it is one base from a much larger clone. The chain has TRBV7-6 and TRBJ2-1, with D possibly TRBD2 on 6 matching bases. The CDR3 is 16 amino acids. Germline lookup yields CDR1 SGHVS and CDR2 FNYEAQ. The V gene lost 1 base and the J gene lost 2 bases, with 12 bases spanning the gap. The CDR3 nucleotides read TGTGCCAGCAGCTTAGACGGGGGACCCCCCTACAATGAGCAGTTCTTC. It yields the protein CASSLDGGPPYNEQFF.

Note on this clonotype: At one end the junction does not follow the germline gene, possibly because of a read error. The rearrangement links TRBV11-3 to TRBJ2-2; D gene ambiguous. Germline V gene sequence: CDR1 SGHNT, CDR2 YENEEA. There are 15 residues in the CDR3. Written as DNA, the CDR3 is TGCGCCAGCAGCACATGGGGATTGAACACCGGGGAGCTGTTTTTT. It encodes CASSTWGLNTGELFF.

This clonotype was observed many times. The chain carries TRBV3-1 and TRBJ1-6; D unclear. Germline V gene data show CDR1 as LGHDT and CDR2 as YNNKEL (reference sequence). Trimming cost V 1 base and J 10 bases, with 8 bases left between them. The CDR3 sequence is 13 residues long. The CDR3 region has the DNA TGTGCCAGCAGCCAAGTTCTCCACTCACCCCTCCACTTT. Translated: CASSQVLHSPLHF.

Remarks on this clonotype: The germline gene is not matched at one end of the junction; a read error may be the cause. CDR3 sequence: CASSLGWDRGKDQPQHF. CDR3 nucleotides: TGTGCCAGCAGTCTGGGGTGGGACAGGGGGAAGGATCAGCCACAGCATTTT. The chain couples TRBV27 to TRBJ1-5; 11 bases map to TRBD1. Per the germline V gene, CDR1 is MNHEY and CDR2 is SMNVEV (reference sequence). The CDR3 has 17 residues.

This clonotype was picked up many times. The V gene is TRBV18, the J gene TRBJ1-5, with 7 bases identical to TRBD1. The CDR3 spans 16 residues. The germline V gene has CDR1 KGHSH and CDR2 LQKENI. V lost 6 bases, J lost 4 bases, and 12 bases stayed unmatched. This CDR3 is CASSRMDRKLNQPQHF. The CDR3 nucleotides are TGTGCCAGCTCTCGCATGGACAGGAAACTTAATCAGCCCCAGCATTTT.

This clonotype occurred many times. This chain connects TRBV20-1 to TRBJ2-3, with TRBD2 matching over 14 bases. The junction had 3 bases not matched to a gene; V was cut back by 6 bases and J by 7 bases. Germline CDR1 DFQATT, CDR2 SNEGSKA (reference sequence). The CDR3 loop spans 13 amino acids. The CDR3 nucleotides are TGCAGTGCCCGGACTAGCGGGAGGAATACGCAGTATTTT. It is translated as CSARTSGRNTQYF.

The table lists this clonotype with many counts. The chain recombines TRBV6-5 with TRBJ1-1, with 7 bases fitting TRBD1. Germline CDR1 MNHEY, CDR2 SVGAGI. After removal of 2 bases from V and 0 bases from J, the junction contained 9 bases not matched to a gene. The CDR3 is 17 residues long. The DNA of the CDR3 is TGTGCCAGCAGTTACGACAACGACAGGGCGATGAACACTGAAGCTTTCTTT. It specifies CASSYDNDRAMNTEAFF.

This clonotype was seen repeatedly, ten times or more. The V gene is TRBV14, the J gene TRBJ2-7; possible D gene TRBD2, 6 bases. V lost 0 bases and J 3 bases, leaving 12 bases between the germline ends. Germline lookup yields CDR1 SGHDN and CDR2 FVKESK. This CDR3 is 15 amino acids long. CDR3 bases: TGTGCCAGCAGCCAAGAAGCGGGCCGGATCTACGAGCAGTACTTC. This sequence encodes CASSQEAGRIYEQYF.

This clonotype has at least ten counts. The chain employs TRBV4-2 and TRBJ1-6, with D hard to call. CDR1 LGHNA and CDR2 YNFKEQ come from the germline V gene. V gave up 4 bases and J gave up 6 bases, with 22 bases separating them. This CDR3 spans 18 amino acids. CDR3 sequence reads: CASSPKTQRPGLNSPLHF. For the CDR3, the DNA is TGTGCCAGCAGCCCGAAGACACAGCGCCCCGGACTTAATTCACCCCTCCACTTT.

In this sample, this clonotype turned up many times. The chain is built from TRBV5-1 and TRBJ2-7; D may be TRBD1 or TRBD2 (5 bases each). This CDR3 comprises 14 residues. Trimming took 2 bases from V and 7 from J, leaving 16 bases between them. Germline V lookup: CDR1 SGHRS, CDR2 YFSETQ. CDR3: CASSFDHGAVEQYF. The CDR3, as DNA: TGCGCCAGCAGCTTTGATCACGGGGCGGTGGAGCAGTACTTC.

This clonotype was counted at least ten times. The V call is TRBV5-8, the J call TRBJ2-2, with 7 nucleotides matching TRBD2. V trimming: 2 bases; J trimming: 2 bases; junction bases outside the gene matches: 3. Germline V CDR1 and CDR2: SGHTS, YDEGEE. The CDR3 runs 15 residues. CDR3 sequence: CASSFWDYNTGELFF. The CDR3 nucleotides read TGTGCCAGCAGCTTTTGGGACTATAACACCGGGGAGCTGTTTTTT.

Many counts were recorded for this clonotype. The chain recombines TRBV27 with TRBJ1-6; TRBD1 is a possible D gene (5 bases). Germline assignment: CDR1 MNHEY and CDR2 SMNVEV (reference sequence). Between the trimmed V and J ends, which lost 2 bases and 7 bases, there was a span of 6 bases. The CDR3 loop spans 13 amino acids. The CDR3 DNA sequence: TGTGCCAGCAGTTTAAACAGGAATTCACCCCTCCACTTT. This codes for CASSLNRNSPLHF.

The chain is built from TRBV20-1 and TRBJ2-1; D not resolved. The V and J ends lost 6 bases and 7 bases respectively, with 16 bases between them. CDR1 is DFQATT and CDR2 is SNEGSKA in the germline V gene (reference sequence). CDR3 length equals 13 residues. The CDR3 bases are TGCAGTGCACGGACCTCAAACGATAATGAGCAGTTCTTC. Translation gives CSARTSNDNEQFF.

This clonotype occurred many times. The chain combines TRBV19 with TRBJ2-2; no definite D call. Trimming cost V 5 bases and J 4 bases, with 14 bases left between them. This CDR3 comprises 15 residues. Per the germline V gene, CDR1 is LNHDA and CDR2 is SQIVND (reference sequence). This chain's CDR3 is CASSESGWGTGELFF. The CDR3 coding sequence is TGTGCCAGTAGTGAGTCCGGGTGGGGCACCGGGGAGCTGTTTTTT.

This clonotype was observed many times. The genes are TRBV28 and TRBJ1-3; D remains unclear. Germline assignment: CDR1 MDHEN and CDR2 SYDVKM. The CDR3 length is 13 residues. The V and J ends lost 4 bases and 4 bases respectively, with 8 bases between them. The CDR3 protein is CASSYGSGNTIYF. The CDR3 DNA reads TGTGCCAGCAGTTATGGTTCGGGAAACACCATATATTTT.

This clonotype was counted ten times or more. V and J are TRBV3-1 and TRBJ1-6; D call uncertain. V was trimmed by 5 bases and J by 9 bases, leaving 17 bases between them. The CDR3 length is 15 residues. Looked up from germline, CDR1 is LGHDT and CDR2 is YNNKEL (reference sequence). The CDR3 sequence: CASSYGPSRGSPLHF. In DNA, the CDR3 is TGTGCCAGCAGCTATGGGCCATCACGGGGTTCACCCCTCCACTTT.

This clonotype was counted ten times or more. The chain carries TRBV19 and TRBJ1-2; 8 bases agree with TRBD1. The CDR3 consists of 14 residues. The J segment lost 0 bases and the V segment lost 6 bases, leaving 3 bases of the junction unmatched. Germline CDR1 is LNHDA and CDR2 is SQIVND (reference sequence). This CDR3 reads CASRRTGSNYGYTF. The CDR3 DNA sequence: TGTGCCAGTAGAAGGACAGGGTCTAACTATGGCTACACCTTC. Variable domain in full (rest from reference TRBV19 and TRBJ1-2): DGGITQSPKYLFRKEGQNVTLSCEQNLNHDAMYWYRQDPGQGLRLIYYSQIVNDFQKGDIAEGYSVSREKKESFPLTVTSAQKNPTAFYLCASRRTGSNYGYTFGSGTRLTVV.

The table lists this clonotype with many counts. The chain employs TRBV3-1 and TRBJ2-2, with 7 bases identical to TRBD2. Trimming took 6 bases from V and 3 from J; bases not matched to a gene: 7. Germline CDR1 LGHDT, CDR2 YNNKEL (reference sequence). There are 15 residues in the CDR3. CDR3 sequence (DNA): TGTGCCAGCAGACCAGCGGGACGGGACACCGGGGAGCTGTTTTTT. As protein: CASRPAGRDTGELFF.

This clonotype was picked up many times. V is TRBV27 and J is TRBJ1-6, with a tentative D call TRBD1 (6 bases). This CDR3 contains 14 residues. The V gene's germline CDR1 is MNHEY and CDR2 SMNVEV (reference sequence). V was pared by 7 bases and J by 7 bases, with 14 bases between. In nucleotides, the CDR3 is TGTGCCAGCACACTTGGAGGGGGAAATTCACCCCTCCACTTT. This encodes CASTLGGGNSPLHF.